This passage covers 3 T cell receptor beta chains from one sample sequenced in a study of Ad26.COV2.S vaccination and SARS-CoV-2 variants. The treatment: about 20 received Ad26.COV2.S at low or high dose, single or two shots; 5 received placebo; per-sample allocation not given. Material that was analyzed had been drawn on day 63 after the first vaccine or placebo injection. This table comes from immunoSEQ multiplex PCR, and its TCRdb copy is limited to in-frame clones, with some not included. Found here are 200,000 to 300,000 clones, 85% to 90% of them singletons; the top ten hold over 8.5%. This material consisted of peripheral blood, taken in a trial of Ad26.COV2.S vaccine versus placebo. The receptors derive from a person aged 18-65 years who received the Ad26.COV2.S COVID-19 vaccine or a placebo.

The chain carries TRBV10-3 and TRBJ1-3, with 8 positions matching TRBD1. Germline lookup yields CDR1 ENHRY and CDR2 SYGVKD. V shed 9 bases and J 4 bases; nucleotides not matched to a gene: 2. The CDR3 covers 12 residues. CDR3 in amino acids: CAIGQGGNTIYF. The DNA for the CDR3 is TGTGCCATAGGACAGGGAGGAAACACCATATATTTT.

The chain carries TRBV28 and TRBJ2-3, with 7 bases identical to TRBD2. CDR3 size: 13 residues. Germline CDR1 and CDR2: MDHEN and SYDVKM. The V and J ends lost 6 bases and 6 bases, in that order; junction bases with no gene match: 6. CDR3 loop: CASSPGRGDTQYF. CDR3 in DNA: TGTGCCAGCAGCCCGGGGCGGGGGGATACGCAGTATTTT.

The rearrangement links TRBV30 to TRBJ1-2, with 8 bases lining up with TRBD1. Germline trimming cut 0 bases from V and 6 bases from J; bases unmatched to any gene: 0. This CDR3 has 12 amino acids. Germline V gene lookup returns CDR1 GTSNPN and CDR2 SVGIG (reference sequence). Here the CDR3 reads CAWSVQGDGYTF. In nucleotides, the CDR3 is TGTGCCTGGAGTGTACAGGGGGATGGCTACACCTTC.